This T cell receptor beta chain is from a study of brain T cells in children with intractable seizures. Study-wide findings and caveats: Viral specificity was inferred only from CDR3 similarity; HCMV serostatus was unknown. Absence of clones before surgery may stem from lower sequencing depth.

Sample time point: blood from clinic visit 5 months post-surgery; TSC patient then seizure free. Only cases whose brain tissue showed the highest T cell transcript signatures were sequenced. Patients received at least one anti-epileptic drug before surgery. Using immunoSEQ multiplex PCR, the repertoire was profiled, and TCRdb retains in-frame clones only, with some absent. The sample shows 300,000 to 400,000 clones, roughly 92% of them seen only once. Deletions cut 7 bases from V and 3 bases from J, with 11 bases between. CDR1 is KGHDR, CDR2 SFDVKD, per germline. The CDR3 contains 14 residues. About this clone itself: Its antigen remains unidentified.

The source was peripheral blood, collected less than 6 months after surgery. The chain carries TRBV24-1 and TRBJ2-2; possible D gene TRBD1, 6 bases. The receptor was derived from a boy under two years old with tuberous sclerosis and intractable seizures. The CDR3 is CATSWSGDTGELFF. The CDR3 nucleotides are TGTGCCACCAGCTGGTCAGGGGACACCGGGGAGCTGTTTTTT.